This T cell receptor (beta chain) stems from a study of PD-1 blockade in mismatch repair-deficient tumors. TCR sequencing covered three patients who responded to pembrolizumab. V lost 4 bases and J 1 base, leaving 1 base between the germline ends. The CDR3 has 11 amino acids. The germline CDR1 and CDR2 sequences are SEHNR and FQNEAQ (reference sequence). The table came from immunoSEQ multiplex PCR; TCRdb's copy has only in-frame clones and leaves some out. The sample consists of about 84,000 clones, about 84% of them appearing once. This receptor was identified in an adult with mismatch repair-deficient cancer. This chain uses TRBV7-9 with TRBJ1-1; unclear D gene. The sequenced sample was peripheral blood, obtained 12 weeks after starting pembrolizumab. In DNA, the CDR3 is TGTGCCAGCAGCTCGAACACTGAAGCTTTCTTT. It is translated as CASSSNTEAFF.